This is a list of T cell receptor beta chains from one sample in a study of lymphopenia after photon versus proton radiotherapy. The data were produced by immunoSEQ multiplex PCR, yet TCRdb's version contains in-frame clones alone and is incomplete. In the table there are about 20,000 clones, about 90% of which are singletons. The specimen was peripheral blood, collected from a patient treated with proton-based radiotherapy. Every receptor here comes from a woman in her 70s with pancreatic cancer. Some clones in this sample may be carry-over from other donors' samples. Both conserved end residues are part of each CDR3. D genes are given only for firm matches. Not every row has a clone size; where given, it reads once, few, many or a size class.

j_gene	d_gene	v_gene	abundance	CDR3nt	CDR3aa
TRBJ2-5	NA	TRBV7-9	once	TGTGCCAGCAGCTTAGTGAGTACGGAGACCCAGTACTTC	CASSLVSTETQYF
TRBJ2-7	NA	TRBV5-1	NA	TGCGCCAGCAGCTTGGGGAAAATAGGGTCGACCAACGACGAGCAGTACTTC	CASSLGKIGSTNDEQYF
TRBJ1-1	NA	TRBV4-2	NA	TGTGCCAGCAGCCAAGCGCAGGCAGACTCCGGAAACACTGAAGCTTTCTTT	CASSQAQADSGNTEAFF
TRBJ1-4	NA	TRBV9	NA	TGTGCCAGCAGCGTACACCAGGAGAATGAAAAACTGTTTTTT	CASSVHQENEKLFF
TRBJ2-3	NA	TRBV4-3	NA	TGCGCCAGCAGCCAAGGCGGGTACGGTGGCACAGATACGCAGTATTTT	CASSQGGYGGTDTQYF
TRBJ1-5	NA	TRBV4-2	NA	TGTGCCAGCAGCCAAGATCCGGGGGGTGGGAATCAGCCCCAGCATTTT	CASSQDPGGGNQPQHF
TRBJ1-1	NA	TRBV19	NA	TGTGCCAGTAGTATTAAGTCTGGGACTGAAGCTTTCTTT	CASSIKSGTEAFF
TRBJ1-1	TRBD1	TRBV6-5	NA	TGTGCCAGCAGTTCAGGGACAGTGAACACTGAAGCTTTCTTT	CASSSGTVNTEAFF
TRBJ2-3	NA	TRBV11-3	NA	TGTGCCAGCAGCTTTGGGGTCAATTCAGATACGCAGTATTTT	CASSFGVNSDTQYF
TRBJ2-2	NA	TRBV10-1	NA	TGCGCCAGCAGTGAAGGGTCAGCGAACACCGGGGAGCTGTTTTTT	CASSEGSANTGELFF
TRBJ1-6	TRBD1	TRBV28	NA	TGTGCCAGCAGTTTAAATCCCGGACAGGGGGATTCACCCCTCCACTTT	CASSLNPGQGDSPLHF
TRBJ1-4	TRBD1	TRBV30	NA	TGTGCCTGGAGTGTATTACAGGGGGCAAGCGAAAAACTGTTTTTT	CAWSVLQGASEKLFF
TRBJ1-1	NA	TRBV19	NA	TGTGCCAGTAGTATTTGGTCAGGCGAAGCTTTCTTT	CASSIWSGEAFF
TRBJ2-7	NA	TRBV19	NA	TGTGCCAGTAGTATCGAGGGGCACGAGCAGTACTTC	CASSIEGHEQYF
TRBJ2-1	NA	TRBV2	once	TGTGCCAGTACAGTGGTCAGGACAGACTACAATGAGCAGTTCTTC	CASTVVRTDYNEQFF
TRBJ2-6	NA	TRBV29-1	NA	TGCAGCGTTGTTGGGGGCGCGGGGGCCAACGTCCTGACTTTC	CSVVGGAGANVLTF
TRBJ1-2	NA	TRBV5-6	NA	TGTGCCAGCAGCTTAGGTCCAGGGGAGGGATATGGCTACACCTTC	CASSLGPGEGYGYTF
TRBJ2-2	NA	TRBV7-9	NA	TGTGCCAGCAGCTTCCAAGGGGGGGCCACCGGGGAGCTGTTTTTT	CASSFQGGATGELFF
TRBJ2-5	NA	TRBV4-1	NA	TGCGCCAGCAGCCAACAAACCTCGAGACAGTATGAGGAGACCCAGTACTTC	CASSQQTSRQYEETQYF
TRBJ1-5	TRBD1	TRBV2	few	TGTGCCAGCAGGCCCGGGACAGGGGGCTGGCAGCCCCAGCATTTT	CASRPGTGGWQPQHF
TRBJ1-2	NA	TRBV6-1	NA	TGTGCCAGCAGTGAAGCGCAGGGGACCGCTGGCTATGGCTACACCTTC	CASSEAQGTAGYGYTF
TRBJ1-1	TRBD1	TRBV19	NA	TGTGCCAGTAGCCAGGGGGGGAACACTGAAGCTTTCTTT	CASSQGGNTEAFF
TRBJ1-1	TRBD1	TRBV6-5	NA	TGTGCCAGCACCATAACAGGGGGTTCGGACACTGAAGCTTTCTTT	CASTITGGSDTEAFF
TRBJ2-3	NA	TRBV5-6	NA	TGTGCCAGCAGCTTATATCAACGAACCACAGGGACGCAGTATTTT	CASSLYQRTTGTQYF
TRBJ2-5	NA	TRBV5-1	NA	TGCGCCAGCAGCTTGGGGAAAGAGACCCAGTACTTC	CASSLGKETQYF
TRBJ2-1	NA	TRBV14	NA	TGTGCCAGCAGCCAAGCTTCTAGCGCGGTTAATGAGCAGTTCTTC	CASSQASSAVNEQFF
TRBJ2-7	TRBD1	TRBV19	NA	TGTGCCAGTAGTACATCAGGGGGCTTCGAGCAGTACTTC	CASSTSGGFEQYF
TRBJ2-7	TRBD2	TRBV7-2	NA	TGTGCCAGCAGCTCAACTAGCGGGAGGTTAGAGCAGTACTTC	CASSSTSGRLEQYF
TRBJ2-2	TRBD2	TRBV7-6	NA	TGTGCCAGCAGCCCCCCTAGCGGGAGGTTCAGGGAGCTGTTTTTT	CASSPPSGRFRELFF
TRBJ1-2	TRBD1	TRBV5-5	NA	TGTGCCAGCAGCCCACCGGGACAGAAAGGCTATGGCTACACCTTC	CASSPPGQKGYGYTF
TRBJ2-1	NA	TRBV19	NA	TGTGCCAGTAGTCCCCTTCCAGGGGCCTATAATGAGCAGTTCTTC	CASSPLPGAYNEQFF
TRBJ2-3	NA	TRBV6-5	NA	TGTGCCAGCAGTTCGGGCGGGACGCGCACAGATACGCAGTATTTT	CASSSGGTRTDTQYF
TRBJ2-7	NA	TRBV10-1	NA	TGCGCCAGCAGTGATGGGGCCTACGAGCAGTACTTC	CASSDGAYEQYF
TRBJ2-6	NA	TRBV9	NA	TGTGCCAGCAGCGTAGAGTGGTCTGGGGCCAACGTCCTGACTTTC	CASSVEWSGANVLTF
TRBJ1-4	TRBD1	TRBV29-1	once	TGCAGCGTTGATCGACAGGGGAAACTGTTTTTT	CSVDRQGKLFF
TRBJ2-3	NA	TRBV10-3	NA	TGTGCCATCAGTGAAGGCCGACCTAGCACAGATACGCAGTATTTT	CAISEGRPSTDTQYF
TRBJ1-5	NA	TRBV27	NA	TGTGCCAGCAGTCCAGGGGTATTACAGCCCCAGCATTTT	CASSPGVLQPQHF
TRBJ1-3	NA	TRBV27	NA	TGTGCCAGCAGTTTAGACGGAAACACCATATATTTT	CASSLDGNTIYF
TRBJ1-3	NA	TRBV7-2	NA	TGTGCCAGCAGATCAAGGGGGGCCGGCGGAAACACCATATATTTT	CASRSRGAGGNTIYF
TRBJ2-5	TRBD2	TRBV28	NA	TGTGCCAGCAGTTTAAACCTCCCGGGACTAGCGGGAGGGCCTAGGGAGACCCAGTACTTC	CASSLNLPGLAGGPRETQYF
TRBJ2-1	TRBD2	TRBV11-3	NA	TGTGCCAGCAGCGGGACTAGCGGGAGAAACAATGAGCAGTTCTTC	CASSGTSGRNNEQFF
TRBJ2-7	NA	TRBV28	NA	TGTGCCAGCAGTTTATTGGAGGACTCCTACGAGCAGTACTTC	CASSLLEDSYEQYF
TRBJ1-1	NA	TRBV2	NA	TGTGCCAGCAGGAGGGACGGAAACACTGAAGCTTTCTTT	CASRRDGNTEAFF
TRBJ1-2	NA	TRBV5-1	NA	TGCGCCAGCAGCTTGGGGGGCCACCTGGATGGCTACACCTTC	CASSLGGHLDGYTF
TRBJ2-2	TRBD2	TRBV7-8	NA	TGTGCCAGCAGCTTAGCGGACTGGGGGGGAGCGAACACCGGGGAGCTGTTTTTT	CASSLADWGGANTGELFF
TRBJ2-5	TRBD1	TRBV7-3	NA	TGTGCCAGCAGTGAAGGGACAGATCGAAAGACCCAGTACTTC	CASSEGTDRKTQYF
TRBJ2-2	TRBD1	TRBV6-1	NA	TGTGCCAGCAGTGGGGACAGGGGCCGGATCACCGGGGAGCTGTTTTTT	CASSGDRGRITGELFF
TRBJ2-7	NA	TRBV5-5	NA	TGTGCCAGCAGCTCACAACCGGGACACACCGCCTACGAGCAGTACTTC	CASSSQPGHTAYEQYF
TRBJ2-7	TRBD1	TRBV7-9	NA	TGTGCCAGCAGCTTAGGGATCTCGACAGGGACCTACGAGCAGTACTTC	CASSLGISTGTYEQYF
TRBJ2-7	NA	TRBV7-2	NA	TGTGCCAGCAGCTTAGGCGCTATTTTAGCCTACGAGCAGTACTTC	CASSLGAILAYEQYF
TRBJ2-1	TRBD2	TRBV11-2	NA	TGTGCCAGCAGCTTAGGACTAGCGGATTTCAATGAGCAGTTCTTC	CASSLGLADFNEQFF
TRBJ1-3	NA	TRBV9	NA	TGTGCCAGCAGCGTAGATCAGGACTACTCTGGAAACACCATATATTTT	CASSVDQDYSGNTIYF
TRBJ1-2	TRBD1	TRBV27	NA	TGTGCCAGCAGTTTAACCGGGACAGGGGACCGCGGCTACACCTTC	CASSLTGTGDRGYTF
TRBJ2-2	NA	TRBV10-3	NA	TGTGCCATGGCCGGACAGAGGGTTGACACCGGGGAGCTGTTTTTT	CAMAGQRVDTGELFF
TRBJ2-4	NA	TRBV28	NA	TGTGCCAGCAGAAAGCCCGGATTAGCCAAAAACATTCAGTACTTC	CASRKPGLAKNIQYF